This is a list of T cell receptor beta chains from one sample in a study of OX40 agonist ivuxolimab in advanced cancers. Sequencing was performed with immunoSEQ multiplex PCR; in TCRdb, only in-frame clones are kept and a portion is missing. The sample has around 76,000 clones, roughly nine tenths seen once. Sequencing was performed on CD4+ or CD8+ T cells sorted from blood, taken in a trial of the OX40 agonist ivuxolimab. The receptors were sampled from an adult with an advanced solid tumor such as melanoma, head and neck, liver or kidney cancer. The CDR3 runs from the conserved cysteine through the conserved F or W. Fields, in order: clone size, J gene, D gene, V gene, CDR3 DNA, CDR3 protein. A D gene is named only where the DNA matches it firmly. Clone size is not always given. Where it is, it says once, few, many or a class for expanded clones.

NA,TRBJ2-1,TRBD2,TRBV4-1,TGCGCCAGCAGCACCGGACTAGCGAGAAGCTCCTACAATGAGCAGTTCTTC,CASSTGLARSSYNEQFF
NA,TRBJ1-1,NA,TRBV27,TGTGCCAGCAGTTTGGGGGGCGTGGGCACTGAAGCTTTCTTT,CASSLGGVGTEAFF
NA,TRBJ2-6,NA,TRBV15,TGTGCCACCAGCAGAGGACCCACCTCCTCTGGGGCCAACGTCCTGACTTTC,CATSRGPTSSGANVLTF
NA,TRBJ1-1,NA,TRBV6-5,TGTGCCAGCAGTTATTCGGACGGACAGACTGAAGCTTTCTTT,CASSYSDGQTEAFF
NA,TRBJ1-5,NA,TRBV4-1,TGCGCCAGCAGCCAAGGTGGTCAGCCCCAGCATTTT,CASSQGGQPQHF
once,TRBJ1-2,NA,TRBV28,TGTGCCAGCAGTTGGACGGAATATGGCTACACCTTC,CASSWTEYGYTF
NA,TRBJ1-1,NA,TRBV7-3,TGTGCCAGCAGCCGCCAGGGCGGCACTGAAGCTTTCTTT,CASSRQGGTEAFF
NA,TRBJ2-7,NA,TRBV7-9,TGTGCCAGCAGCTTAGCGTACGAGGGGAGCGAGCAGTACTTC,CASSLAYEGSEQYF
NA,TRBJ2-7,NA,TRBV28,TGTGCCAGCAGTCCCCGCCCGGGGTTCAACGAGCAGTACTTC,CASSPRPGFNEQYF
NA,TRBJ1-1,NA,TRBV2,TGTGCCAGCGGGGAGGGTTTTTGGGCTTTCTTT,CASGEGFWAFF
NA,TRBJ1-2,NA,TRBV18,TGTGCCAGCTCACCAGAGGGTTCGAACTATGGCTACACCTTC,CASSPEGSNYGYTF
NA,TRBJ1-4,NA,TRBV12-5,TGTGCTAGTGGATACAGGGATTTTGAAAAACTGTTTTTT,CASGYRDFEKLFF
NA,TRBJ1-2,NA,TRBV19,TGTGCCAGTAGCCCCAGTGTCTCTGGGCTAAACTATGGCTACACCTTC,CASSPSVSGLNYGYTF
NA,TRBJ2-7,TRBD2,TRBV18,TGTGCCAGCTCACCACTCCCCACTAGCGGGAGTTACGACGAGCAGTACTTC,CASSPLPTSGSYDEQYF
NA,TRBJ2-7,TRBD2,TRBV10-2,TGCGCCAGCAGTGAGTTTGGTAGCGGGAGACCGGCCTACGAGCAGTACTTC,CASSEFGSGRPAYEQYF
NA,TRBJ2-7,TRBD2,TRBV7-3,TGTGCCAGCAGCCCCCCGGGACTAGCGGGATACGAGCAGTACTTC,CASSPPGLAGYEQYF
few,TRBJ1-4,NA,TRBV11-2,TGTGCCAGCAGCTTAGGGGCTGCTAGCTTTGCAACTAATGAAAAACTGTTTTTT,CASSLGAASFATNEKLFF
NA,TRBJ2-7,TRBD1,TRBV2,TGTGCCAGCAGCCCGACAGGGGACCACGAGCAGTACTTC,CASSPTGDHEQYF
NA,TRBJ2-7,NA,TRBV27,TGTGCCAGCAGCCAGCGGGTAGAGGACGAGCAGTACTTC,CASSQRVEDEQYF
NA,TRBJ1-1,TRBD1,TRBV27,TGTGCCAGCAGTGTAACAGGGGGCACTGAAGCTTTCTTT,CASSVTGGTEAFF
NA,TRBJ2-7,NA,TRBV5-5,TGTGCCAGCAGCCCCGTAGTAGCCCCGTCGGTTAACGAGCAGTACTTC,CASSPVVAPSVNEQYF
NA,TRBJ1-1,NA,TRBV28,TGTGCCAGCAGTTTGAACAGGGTGAACACTGAAGCTTTCTTT,CASSLNRVNTEAFF
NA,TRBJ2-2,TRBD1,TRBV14,TGTGCCAGCAGCTGGACAGGGAACACCGGGGAGCTGTTTTTT,CASSWTGNTGELFF
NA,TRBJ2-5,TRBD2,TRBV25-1,TGTGCCAGCAGTGTAGGAGGCGGGAGCGGCGAGACCCAGTACTTC,CASSVGGGSGETQYF
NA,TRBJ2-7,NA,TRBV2,TGTGCCAGCAAACCGACAGAACCGATCACCTACGAGCAGTACTTC,CASKPTEPITYEQYF
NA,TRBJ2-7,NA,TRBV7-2,TGTGCCAGCAGCTTATATGAGAGGCTCTACGAGCAGTACTTC,CASSLYERLYEQYF
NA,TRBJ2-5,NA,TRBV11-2,TGTGCCAGCAGCTTAGTACTAGCAGGGGAGACCCAGTACTTC,CASSLVLAGETQYF
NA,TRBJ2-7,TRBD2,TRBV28,TGTGCCAGGGTGGGACTAGCGGGAGTTGGTTACGAGCAGTACTTC,CARVGLAGVGYEQYF
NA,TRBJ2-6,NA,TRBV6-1,TGTGCCAGCAGTGAAGGGGCTGGGGCCAACGTCCTGACTTTC,CASSEGAGANVLTF
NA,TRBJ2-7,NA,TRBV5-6,TGTGCCAGCAGCCCGCTGGACAGAGCTTTGTACGAGCAGTACTTC,CASSPLDRALYEQYF
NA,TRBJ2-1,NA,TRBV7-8,TGTGCCAGCAGCCTGATAGGGGGCTCCTACAATGAGCAGTTCTTC,CASSLIGGSYNEQFF
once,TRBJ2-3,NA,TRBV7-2,TGTGCCAGCAGCCAGGGGGCTAGCGGGTTCACAGATACGCAGTATTTT,CASSQGASGFTDTQYF
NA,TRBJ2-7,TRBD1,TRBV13,TGTGCCAGCAGCGGAACCGGGACAGGGAACTCCTACGAGCAGTACTTC,CASSGTGTGNSYEQYF
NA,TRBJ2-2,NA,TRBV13,TGTGCCAGCAGCGCCGTGGCGACCGGGGAGCTGTTTTTT,CASSAVATGELFF
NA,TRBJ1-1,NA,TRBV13,TGTGCCAGCAGCTTAATCCGGGGTCAATTGAACACTGAAGCTTTCTTT,CASSLIRGQLNTEAFF
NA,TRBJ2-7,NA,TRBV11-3,TGTGCCAGCAGCCCCGAACTCCTACCTGGAGAGCAGTACTTC,CASSPELLPGEQYF
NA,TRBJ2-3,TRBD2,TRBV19,TGTGCCAGTAGTATGGCTGGGACTAGCCTATCCACAGATACGCAGTATTTT,CASSMAGTSLSTDTQYF
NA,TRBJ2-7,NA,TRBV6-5,TGTGCCAGCAGTTACTCGACAGAATTTTACGAGCAGTACTTC,CASSYSTEFYEQYF
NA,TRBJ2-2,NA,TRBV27,TGTGCCTCCCAGGCGGACACAAACACCGGGGAGCTGTTTTTT,CASQADTNTGELFF
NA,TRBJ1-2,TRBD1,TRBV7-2,TGTGCCAGCAGCCTATCTCGGACAGGGAAGTATGGCTACACCTTC,CASSLSRTGKYGYTF
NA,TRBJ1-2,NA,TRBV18,TGTGCCAGCTCACGAGACTCCAAGGGGTATGGCTACACCTTC,CASSRDSKGYGYTF
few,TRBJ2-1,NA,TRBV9,TGTGCCAGCAGCGCGAACCTCGATGAGCAGTTCTTC,CASSANLDEQFF
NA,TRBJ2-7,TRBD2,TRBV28,TGTGCCAGCAGTCCTAGCGGACGCGTCGGGCAGTACTTC,CASSPSGRVGQYF
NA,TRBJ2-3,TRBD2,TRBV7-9,TGTGCCAGCAGCGCCGGGACTAGCGACGATCCCACAGATACGCAGTATTTT,CASSAGTSDDPTDTQYF
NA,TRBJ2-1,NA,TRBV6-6,TGTGCCAGCAGTCAAAAGCAGGGTAACGCCTACAATGAGCAGTTCTTC,CASSQKQGNAYNEQFF
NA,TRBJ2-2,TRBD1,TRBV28,TGTGCCAGCAGCGAGCAACAGGGGATCGGGGAGCTGTTTTTT,CASSEQQGIGELFF
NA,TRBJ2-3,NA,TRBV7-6,TGTGCCAGCAGCTTCCCCTTGACTAGAAGGATGTTAGATACGCAGTATTTT,CASSFPLTRRMLDTQYF
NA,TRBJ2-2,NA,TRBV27,TGTGCCACCCACTTGGCCGGGGAGCTGTTTTTT,CATHLAGELFF
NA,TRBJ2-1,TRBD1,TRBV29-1,TGCAGCGTTGAGTGGACAGGGGGCTGGAATGAGCAGTTCTTC,CSVEWTGGWNEQFF
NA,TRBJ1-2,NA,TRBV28,TGTGCCAGCAGTTTATCCGACTACAGGGCTAACTATGGCTACACCTTC,CASSLSDYRANYGYTF
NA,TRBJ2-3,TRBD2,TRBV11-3,TGTGCCAGCAGCTTAGATCCGGGAGCGGGAGCGGATACGCAGTATTTT,CASSLDPGAGADTQYF
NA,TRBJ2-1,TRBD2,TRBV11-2,TGTGCCAGCAGCTTACGACTAGCGGGAGTTTATAATGAGCAGTTCTTC,CASSLRLAGVYNEQFF
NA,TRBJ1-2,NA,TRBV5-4,TGTGCCAGCAGCTTCCCCGAGGGCTACTATGGCTACACCTTC,CASSFPEGYYGYTF
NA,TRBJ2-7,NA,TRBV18,TGTGCCAGCTCACTCTTAAGGTACCACGAGCAGTACTTC,CASSLLRYHEQYF